This entry describes one T cell receptor beta chain. RNA totalling about 0.5 to 1 ug underwent reverse transcription with random hexamers. TCRdb called the immunoSEQ multiplex PCR reads again in MiXCR, with one record for every CDR3 protein. The sample lists some 130,000 distinct CDR3 sequences, 95% occurring once. This specimen belongs to a study of CD8 T cells in Susac syndrome. Germline CDR1 is PRHDT and CDR2 is FYEKMQ (reference sequence). The CDR3 is 15 residues long. V gave up 7 bases and J gave up 5 bases, with 17 bases separating them. The source of this sequence is a human donor with Susac syndrome. Sequenced: CD8+ T cells from PBMCs. This chain joins TRBV13 and TRBJ1-4; a weak D match, TRBD1 (5 bases). In DNA form, the CDR3 reads TGTGCCAGCACGGCCTGGGGCAGAGCCAATGAAAAACTGTTTTTT. Translation: CASTAWGRANEKLFF.